The source of this TCR beta chain is a study of blood T cell repertoires in COVID-19. The overall study: Both acute and convalescent COVID-19 samples were obtained from the United States, Italy and Spain. The cDNA or gDNA used as material had been derived from T cells, B-cell-depleted T cells, or PBMCs.

Original processing methods: Amplified reference gene primers provided the basis for estimating nucleated cell counts. TCRdb's copy holds only in-frame clones and misses some; the assay was immunoSEQ multiplex PCR. D and trimming were read from the DNA, whereas the V and J calls and clone size are those reported in that table. The data show tens of thousands of clones, around 77% seen once. V shed 4 bases, J shed 2 bases, and the junction held 5 bases outside the gene matches. Looked up from germline, CDR1 is SGDLS and CDR2 is YYNGEE. The CDR3 runs to 14 residues. In its sample, this clone is medium-sized.

The receptor's source is a woman of 80 years or more with acute or convalescent COVID-19. The V and J genes are TRBV9 and TRBJ2-7, with 8 bases fitting TRBD2. Sample: peripheral blood. CDR3 nucleotides: TGTGCCAGCAGCATTAGCGGGACTCCCTACGAGCAGTACTTC. This gives the protein CASSISGTPYEQYF.